A selection of T cell receptor beta chains follows, all from one sample in a study of post-analysis software for immune sequencing data. TCRdb used MiXCR to reprocess the PCR reads, holding one entry per CDR3 protein. Of around 770,000 distinct CDR3 sequences in the sample, around 46% were seen once. Sequencing used blood. These receptors originate from a girl between 10 and 17 years old with multiple sclerosis. The CDR3 runs from the conserved cysteine through the conserved F or W.

V	length	J	CDR3
TRBV4-3	16	TRBJ2-2	CASSQESNVNTGELFF
TRBV28	13	TRBJ2-5	CASISRPQETQYF
TRBV20-1	14	TRBJ2-1	CSAPSLDRGNEQFF
TRBV3-1	16	TRBJ1-2	CASSQGTLGGDYGYTF
TRBV4-1	16	TRBJ2-3	CASSHIGQDLTDMQYF
TRBV7-8	14	TRBJ1-1	CASSLTESPFEAFF
TRBV3-1	15	TRBJ2-1	CASSPPGVNSHEQFF
TRBV7-9	13	TRBJ2-4	CASSLASEEEQYF
TRBV20-1	16	TRBJ2-3	CSATTSTSQGFDTQYF
TRBV4-3	13	TRBJ2-7	CASSQTRGYEQYF
TRBV6-5	13	TRBJ2-2	CASSRTVTGELFF
TRBV15	13	TRBJ2-1	CATSRARAYEQFF
TRBV20-1	15	TRBJ2-1	CSARTITSPYNEQFF
TRBV5-1	15	TRBJ2-1	CASSLDGDRGHEQFF
TRBV5-6	15	TRBJ2-1	CASSFRDRGLNEQFF
TRBV6-1	17	TRBJ2-3	CASLRGGGIFSTDTQYF
TRBV12-3/TRBV12-4	14	TRBJ1-6	CASSLKGVSSPLHF
TRBV6-5	18	TRBJ2-3	CASSYYGLAGDAPDTQYF
TRBV11-2	12	TRBJ2-7	CASTMGRYEQYF
TRBV2	15	TRBJ2-1	CASSDLGAGWNEQFF
TRBV3-1	13	TRBJ1-2	CASNEGFNYGYTF
TRBV4-3	15	TRBJ2-3	CASSQEWGSTDTQYF
TRBV20-1	15	TRBJ1-2	CSAFRNGEEMYGYTF
TRBV7-2	11	TRBJ2-4	CASSFGEGQYF
TRBV6-5	13	TRBJ2-7	CASSRDSAYEQYF
TRBV5-1	14	TRBJ2-5	CASSWGPGGETQYF
TRBV12-3/TRBV12-4	14	TRBJ2-7	CASSLYTGRHEQYF
TRBV29-1	12	TRBJ1-2	CSVTTGERVDTF
TRBV7-9	20	TRBJ2-1	CASSPPPGLAGGNDYNEQFF
TRBV12-3/TRBV12-4	16	TRBJ1-2	CASSPGSQKANYGYTF
TRBV9	13	TRBJ2-5	CVSSPPYQETQYF
TRBV2	11	TRBJ2-1	CASSPDREQFF
TRBV7-2	14	TRBJ2-5	CASISGEGLETQYF
TRBV3-1	17	TRBJ1-2	CASSRSLTGSRDYGYTF
TRBV10-3	13	TRBJ1-2	CAHRGESNYGYTF
TRBV4-1	16	TRBJ2-1	CASSQGFGLAINEQFF
TRBV7-8	16	TRBJ2-1	CASSSGLGVSYNEQFF
TRBV27	15	NA	CASSTGTGLAETQYF
TRBV6-6	14	TRBJ2-3	CASTEGQGIDTQYF
TRBV6-6	12	TRBJ2-7	CASTPFPGEQYF
TRBV9	18	TRBJ2-3	CASSVDGQGRSFTDTQYF
TRBV7-8	16	TRBJ1-4	CASSLGGPGANEKLFF
TRBV24-1	9	TRBJ1-1	CATQLGAFF
TRBV12-3/TRBV12-4	15	NA	CASSLAPDRTETQYF
TRBV9	13	TRBJ2-3	CASSAPGTDTQYF
TRBV14	17	TRBJ1-2	CASSQRLQGKKTYGYTF
TRBV27	13	TRBJ2-1	CASSLSPQVEQFF
TRBV27	16	TRBJ1-2	CASSLRGSQDSYGYTF
TRBV29-1	15	TRBJ2-1	CSAQTGGPAYNEQFF
TRBV20-1	16	TRBJ2-4	CSARDGLRDAKNIQYF
TRBV4-2	14	TRBJ1-6	CASSGVGGSPPLHF
TRBV29-1	13	TRBJ2-1	CSVGFAAYNEQFF
TRBV2	15	TRBJ2-6	CASSNTGEGANVLTF
TRBV20-1	17	TRBJ2-1	CSARGSSGSISYNGQFF
TRBV7-3	14	NA	CASSLTSGVSEQYF
TRBV18	13	TRBJ1-1	CASSGSRGTEAFF
TRBV28	15	TRBJ2-7	CASSLLGPVSYEQYF
TRBV7-9	11	TRBJ1-2	CADGELPGYTF